This is a list of T cell receptor beta chains from one sample in a study of blood T cells in healthy people across ages. A single record per CDR3 protein comes from TCRdb applying MiXCR to the 5' RACE reads. The sample has 850,000 to 1,300,000 distinct CDR3 sequences, 40% to 45% seen once. The sample comprised blood. These receptors were obtained from a woman aged 60-75 years in good health. The CDR3 runs from the conserved cysteine through the conserved F or W. The order of the fields is CDR3 DNA, CDR3 protein, CDR3 length, clone size, V gene, J gene, D gene. The D gene is left open where the match is weak. Part of the rows lack a size; the others show once, few, many or a class for expanded clones.

CDR3nt: TGTGCCAGCAGCTTCTCATCCGTCCAAAACATTCAGTACTTC
CDR3aa: CASSFSSVQNIQYF
len: 14
abundance: -
v_gene: TRBV5-6
j_gene: TRBJ2-4
d_gene: -

CDR3nt: TGTGCCAGCAGACCTTCCTCAGGGGCGAACTATGGCTACACCTTC
CDR3aa: CASRPSSGANYGYTF
len: 15
abundance: few
v_gene: TRBV12-3/TRBV12-4
j_gene: TRBJ1-2
d_gene: -

CDR3nt: TGTGCCAGCAGCTTACCGGGGAGGAACGAGCAGTACTTC
CDR3aa: CASSLPGRNEQYF
len: 13
abundance: -
v_gene: TRBV7-9
j_gene: TRBJ2-7
d_gene: -

CDR3nt: TGTGCCAGCAGCCGACTAGCGGGAGACTCAGATACGCAGTATTTT
CDR3aa: CASSRLAGDSDTQYF
len: 15
abundance: -
v_gene: TRBV5-5
j_gene: TRBJ2-3
d_gene: TRBD2

CDR3nt: TGTGCCAGCAGTTTAGGCAGGTTTGAGCAGTACTTC
CDR3aa: CASSLGRFEQYF
len: 12
abundance: -
v_gene: TRBV28
j_gene: TRBJ2-7
d_gene: -

CDR3nt: TGTGCCAGCAGCCAAGAATCATCTAGCGGGAGGGCCTACGAGCAGTACTTC
CDR3aa: CASSQESSSGRAYEQYF
len: 17
abundance: -
v_gene: TRBV4-2
j_gene: TRBJ2-7
d_gene: TRBD2

CDR3nt: TGCAGTGCCAGGAGGGGCGGGAGTATAACAGATACGCAGTATTTT
CDR3aa: CSARRGGSITDTQYF
len: 15
abundance: few
v_gene: TRBV20-1
j_gene: TRBJ2-3
d_gene: TRBD2

CDR3nt: TGCGCCAGCAGCCCCGAAGGGGCCGACGGAACGAACTATGGCTACACCTTC
CDR3aa: CASSPEGADGTNYGYTF
len: 17
abundance: few
v_gene: TRBV5-1
j_gene: TRBJ1-2
d_gene: -

CDR3nt: TGTGCCAGCAGTTTGTTTGGAACCGCGGATGAGCAGTACTTC
CDR3aa: CASSLFGTADEQYF
len: 14
abundance: -
v_gene: TRBV28
j_gene: TRBJ2-7
d_gene: -

CDR3nt: TGCAGCGCTTCACAGGGGGCGAGAAATTCACCCCTCCACTTT
CDR3aa: CSASQGARNSPLHF
len: 14
abundance: -
v_gene: TRBV29-1
j_gene: TRBJ1-6
d_gene: TRBD1

CDR3nt: TGCAGCGCGGGGCAGAGCGATGAGCAGTTCTTC
CDR3aa: CSAGQSDEQFF
len: 11
abundance: many
v_gene: TRBV29-1
j_gene: TRBJ2-1
d_gene: -

CDR3nt: TGTGCCAGCAGCCCCGGGACAGGGAATGTAGAGACCCAGTACTTC
CDR3aa: CASSPGTGNVETQYF
len: 15
abundance: -
v_gene: TRBV7-9
j_gene: TRBJ2-5
d_gene: TRBD1

CDR3nt: TGTGCCAGCAGTTACGGAGACAGGGCCTCGGCAGATACGCAGTATTTT
CDR3aa: CASSYGDRASADTQYF
len: 16
abundance: -
v_gene: TRBV6-5
j_gene: TRBJ2-3
d_gene: TRBD1